What follows are 7 T cell receptor beta chains derived from one specimen sequenced in a study of blood T cell repertoires in COVID-19 (dated by TCRdb to 2018 to 2021). Libraries were made using the immunoSEQ multiplex PCR assay. TCRdb took this table from immuneACCESS and kept in-frame rearrangements with V and J called. Such tables lack part of the clones; where checked against another copy, unresolved V genes explain under half of the gap, and the rest is unexplained. For this sample there are about 190,000 clones; roughly 73% appear just once. The leading ten clones occupy 2.8% of the sample. Sequencing used peripheral blood. The receptor source for this set is a woman at least 80 years old with active or convalescent COVID-19.

This chain connects TRBV7-2 to TRBJ2-7; 7 bases agree with TRBD1. The CDR3 totals 14 residues. Looked up from germline, CDR1 is SGHTA and CDR2 is FQGNSA. Trimming took 3 bases from V and 6 from J; bases not matched to a gene: 8. The DNA of the CDR3 is TGTGCCAGCAGCTTCCGACAGGGCTGGCCCGAGCAGTACTTC. Translation gives CASSFRQGWPEQYF.

The table lists this clone with a few counts. V usage is TRBV5-6 and J usage is TRBJ2-2; 7 bases line up with TRBD2. This CDR3 has 18 amino acids. V lost 1 base and J lost 0; bases outside the gene matches: 9. Germline lookup yields CDR1 SGHDT and CDR2 YYEEEE. This CDR3 reads CASSLFLAELSNTGELFF. The CDR3 nucleotides are TGTGCCAGCAGCTTGTTCCTAGCGGAGTTATCGAACACCGGGGAGCTGTTTTTT.

The gene calls are TRBV10-3 and TRBJ2-2, with 7 bases identical to TRBD1. CDR3 size: 15 residues. Per germline, CDR1 ENHRY and CDR2 SYGVKD. Trimming cost V 11 bases and J 0 bases; bases outside gene matches: 9. In DNA, the CDR3 is TGTGCCTCCAAGGGGGCAGGGTCGAACACCGGGGAGCTGTTTTTT. It yields the protein CASKGAGSNTGELFF.

This clone has only a few counts. The chain carries TRBV5-1 and TRBJ2-7; TRBD2 matches 7 bases. Germline CDR1 is SGHRS and CDR2 is YFSETQ. This CDR3 is built from 16 residues. V lost 2 bases, J lost 1 base, and 9 bases stayed unmatched. The CDR3 DNA is TGCGCCAGCAGCTTAAGCGGGACCGCTAGTTCCTACGAGCAGTACTTC. This encodes CASSLSGTASSYEQYF.

The gene calls are TRBV7-2 and TRBJ2-3; D gene ambiguous. The germline V gene has CDR1 SGHTA and CDR2 FQGNSA. The germline V and J ends were trimmed by 2 bases and 6 bases, with 6 bases remaining between them. The CDR3 contains 12 residues. DNA of the CDR3: TGTGCCAGCAGCTTAACCAGGGATACGCAGTATTTT. Translated, it gives CASSLTRDTQYF.

The gene calls are TRBV7-9 and TRBJ1-6, with 7 bases that match TRBD1. J was trimmed by 5 bases and V by 1 base; bases with no gene match: 5. Germline loops: CDR1 SEHNR, CDR2 FQNEAQ (reference sequence). This CDR3 has 16 residues. This CDR3 is CASSLEWDSHNSPLHF. In nucleotides, the CDR3 is TGTGCCAGCAGCTTAGAATGGGACAGCCATAATTCACCCCTCCACTTT.

The chain employs TRBV28 and TRBJ2-5; 8 nucleotides line up with TRBD1. Looked up from germline, CDR1 is MDHEN and CDR2 is SYDVKM. The CDR3 runs to 15 residues. J was trimmed by 5 bases and V by 4 bases; bases with no gene match: 9. In DNA form, the CDR3 reads TGTGCCAGCAGTTCACCCGGGACAGGCATGGAGACCCAGTACTTC. Its translation is CASSSPGTGMETQYF.